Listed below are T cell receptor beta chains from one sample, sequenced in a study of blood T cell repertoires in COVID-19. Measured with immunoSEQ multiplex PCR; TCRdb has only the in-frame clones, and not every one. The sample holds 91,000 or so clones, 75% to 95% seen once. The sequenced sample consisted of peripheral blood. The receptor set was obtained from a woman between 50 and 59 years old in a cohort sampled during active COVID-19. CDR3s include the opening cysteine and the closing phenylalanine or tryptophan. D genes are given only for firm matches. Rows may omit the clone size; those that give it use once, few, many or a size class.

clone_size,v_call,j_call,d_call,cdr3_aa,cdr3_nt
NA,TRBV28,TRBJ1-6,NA,CASSSRVRPNSPLHF,TGTGCCAGCAGCTCCCGGGTGAGGCCTAATTCACCCCTCCACTTT
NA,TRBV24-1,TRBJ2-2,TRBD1,CATRTWTGVIYAGELFF,TGTGCCACTAGAACCTGGACAGGGGTAATCTATGCCGGGGAGCTGTTTTTT
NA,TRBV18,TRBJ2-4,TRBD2,CASSSPGLAGGSAKNIQYF,TGTGCCAGCTCGTCACCGGGACTAGCGGGAGGTAGTGCCAAAAACATTCAGTACTTC
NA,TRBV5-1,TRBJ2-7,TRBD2,CASSLAASGDYEQYF,TGCGCCAGCAGCTTGGCGGCTAGCGGGGACTACGAGCAGTACTTC
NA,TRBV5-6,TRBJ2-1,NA,CASSFTGKHNEQFF,TGTGCCAGCAGCTTTACAGGGAAGCACAATGAGCAGTTCTTC
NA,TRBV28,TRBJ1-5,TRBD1,CASDTGGRPQHF,TGTGCCAGCGATACAGGGGGCCGGCCCCAGCATTTT
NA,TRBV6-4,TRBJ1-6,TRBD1,CASSQTYGTGTNSPLHF,TGTGCCAGCAGTCAAACCTACGGGACAGGAACAAATTCACCCCTCCACTTT
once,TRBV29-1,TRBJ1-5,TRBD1,CSVELGQGAGQPQHF,TGCAGCGTTGAGTTGGGACAGGGGGCAGGTCAGCCCCAGCATTTT
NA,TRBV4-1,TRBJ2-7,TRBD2,CASSQGGVYEQYF,TGCGCCAGCAGCCAGGGGGGGGTCTACGAGCAGTACTTC
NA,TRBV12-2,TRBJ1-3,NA,CASRSVDSLGNTIYF,TGTGCAAGTCGCTCCGTCGACAGCCTGGGAAACACCATATATTTT
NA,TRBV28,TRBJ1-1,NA,CASSSSGGPKNTEAFF,NA
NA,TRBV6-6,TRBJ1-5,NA,CASSYQVERWHF,TGTGCCAGCAGTTACCAAGTAGAACGGTGGCATTTT
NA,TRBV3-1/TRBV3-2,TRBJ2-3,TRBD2,CASSPSGGTDTQYF,TGTGCCAGCAGTCCTAGCGGGGGCACAGATACGCAGTATTTT
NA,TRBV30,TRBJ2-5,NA,CAWNLQETQYF,TGTGCCTGGAACTTACAAGAGACCCAGTACTTC
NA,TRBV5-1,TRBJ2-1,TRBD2,CASSLAGGESYNEQFF,TGCGCCAGCAGCTTGGCGGGGGGAGAGTCCTACAATGAGCAGTTCTTC
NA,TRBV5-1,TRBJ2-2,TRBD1,CASSISGGTGELFF,TGCGCCAGCAGCATTTCAGGGGGCACCGGGGAGCTGTTTTTT
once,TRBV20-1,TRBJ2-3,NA,CSASNRGTDTDTQYF,TGCAGTGCTAGTAACCGGGGGACTGACACAGATACGCAGTATTTT
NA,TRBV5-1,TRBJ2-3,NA,CASSLAGDLDTQYF,TGCGCCAGCAGCTTGGCAGGGGATCTGGATACGCAGTATTTT
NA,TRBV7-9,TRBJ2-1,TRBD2,CASSFGSGSLNEQFF,TGTGCCAGCAGCTTCGGTAGCGGGAGTCTCAATGAGCAGTTCTTC
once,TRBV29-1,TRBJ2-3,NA,CSVEGPPDTQYF,TGCAGCGTTGAAGGGCCCCCAGATACGCAGTATTTT
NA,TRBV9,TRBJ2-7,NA,CASSPGFRGSYEQYF,TGTGCCAGCAGCCCAGGTTTTAGGGGGTCCTACGAGCAGTACTTC
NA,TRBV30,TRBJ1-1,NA,CAWSVRDRKNTEAFF,TGTGCCTGGAGTGTACGCGACAGGAAGAACACTGAAGCTTTCTTT
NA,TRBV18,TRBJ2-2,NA,CASFTTQGNTGELFF,TGTGCCAGCTTCACCACACAGGGCAACACCGGGGAGCTGTTTTTT
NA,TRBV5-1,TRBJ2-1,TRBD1,CASSVDGTALFHEQFF,TGCGCCAGCAGCGTGGACGGGACAGCGCTTTTCCATGAGCAGTTCTTC
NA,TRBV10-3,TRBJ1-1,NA,CAISELIRTERSLF,TGTGCCATCAGTGAGCTTATCCGGACAGAACGATCTCTCTTT
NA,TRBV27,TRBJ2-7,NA,CASSQRWGSLYEQYF,TGTGCCAGCAGTCAACGATGGGGCAGCTTGTACGAGCAGTACTTC
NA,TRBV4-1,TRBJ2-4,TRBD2,CASSQDRSSGRASDKNIQYF,TGCGCCAGCAGCCAAGATCGTTCTAGCGGGAGGGCGTCCGACAAAAACATTCAGTACTTC
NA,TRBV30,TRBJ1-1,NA,CAWSPDMNTEAFF,TGTGCCTGGAGTCCGGACATGAACACTGAAGCTTTCTTT
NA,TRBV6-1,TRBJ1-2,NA,CASSDTGFNYGYTF,TGTGCCAGCAGTGATACAGGGTTTAACTATGGCTACACCTTC